What follows are 10 T cell receptor beta chains derived from one specimen sequenced in a study of blood T cell repertoires in COVID-19. Here immunoSEQ multiplex PCR was the method, and the copy in TCRdb shows in-frame clones only, minus some. The table shows 300,000 or so clones, with roughly nine tenths occurring only once. Sequenced sample: peripheral blood. Receptors originate from a man between 18 and 29 years old who had recovered from COVID-19.

This rearrangement joins TRBV6-5 to TRBJ1-2, with 8 bases matching TRBD1. This CDR3 is 14 amino acids long. Trimming cost V 5 bases and J 2 bases; bases outside gene matches: 4. CDR1 and CDR2 (germline): MNHEY, SVGAGI. CDR3 DNA: TGTGCCAGCAGTACAGGACAGGGCAACTATGGCTACACCTTC. Amino acid sequence: CASSTGQGNYGYTF.

As for this clone: Distinct nucleotide sequences in the sample also encode this CDR3. The V call is TRBV5-4, the J call TRBJ2-7, with D maybe TRBD2 (5 bases). Germline assignment: CDR1 SGHNT and CDR2 YYREEE (reference sequence). This CDR3 has 12 residues. V shed 1 base and J shed 4 bases, with 6 bases lying between them. The chain's CDR3 is CASSLRGYEQYF. As DNA, the CDR3 is TGTGCCAGCAGCTTGCGGGGATACGAGCAGTACTTC.

The chain carries TRBV27 and TRBJ1-2; maybe TRBD1 (6 bases). CDR1 MNHEY and CDR2 SMNVEV come from the germline V gene (reference sequence). The V and J ends lost 3 bases and 5 bases respectively, with 10 bases between them. This CDR3 is built from 13 residues. CDR3 in DNA: TGTGCCAGCAGTTTCAACAGGGATTATGGCTACACCTTC. This sequence encodes CASSFNRDYGYTF.

The chain uses TRBV7-6 and TRBJ2-6; D is possibly TRBD1 (6 bases). Trimming stripped 2 bases from V and 4 bases from J, with 12 bases between. Germline V gene lookup returns CDR1 SGHVS and CDR2 FNYEAQ. CDR3 size: 16 residues. CDR3 sequence: CASSLTDSPGANVLTF. CDR3 bases: TGTGCCAGCAGCTTAACGGACAGCCCCGGGGCCAACGTCCTGACTTTC.

This chain uses TRBV7-2 with TRBJ2-1; 10 bases are a match to TRBD2. This CDR3 is built from 16 residues. Germline trimming cut 1 base from V and 2 bases from J; bases unmatched to any gene: 2. Germline V lookup: CDR1 SGHTA, CDR2 FQGNSA. CDR3 region: CASSLVSGGAYNEQFF. As DNA, the CDR3 is TGTGCCAGCAGCTTAGTGAGCGGGGGGGCCTACAATGAGCAGTTCTTC.

The chain is built from TRBV19 and TRBJ2-7; D is undetermined. Germline-derived CDR1 and CDR2 are LNHDA and SQIVND (reference sequence). V lost 5 bases, J lost 3 bases, and 14 bases lay in between. The CDR3 extends over 14 amino acids. The DNA of the CDR3 is TGTGCCAGTAGTGCAGCATTACTAATCTACGAGCAGTACTTC. Amino acid sequence: CASSAALLIYEQYF.

The chain links TRBV27 to TRBJ2-2, with 7 bases identical to TRBD2. This CDR3 has 17 residues. Looked up from germline, CDR1 is MNHEY and CDR2 is SMNVEV (reference sequence). Germline trimming cut 3 bases from V and 3 bases from J; bases unmatched to any gene: 10. CDR3 sequence (DNA): TGTGCCAGCAGTTTTATTGGGACTAACTCTGACACCGGGGAGCTGTTTTTT. This sequence encodes CASSFIGTNSDTGELFF.

The rearrangement joins TRBV3-1 (or the pseudogene TRBV3-2) to TRBJ1-2; unclear D gene. Germline V gene data show CDR1 as LGHDT and CDR2 as YNNKEL (reference sequence). There are 12 residues in the CDR3. V was trimmed by 1 base and J by 8 bases, leaving 8 bases between them. The chain's CDR3 is CASSQASNGYTF. The CDR3 DNA is TGTGCCAGCAGCCAAGCTTCTAACGGCTACACCTTC.

V gene TRBV6-2 or TRBV6-3 combines with J gene TRBJ1-1, with 9 bases fitting TRBD1. The CDR3 sequence is 13 residues long. In germline, CDR1 is MNHEY, CDR2 SVGEGT. V shed 4 bases, J shed 6 bases, and the junction held 3 bases outside the gene matches. CDR3 loop: CASSSDRGPEAFF. CDR3 DNA: TGTGCCAGCAGTTCGGACAGGGGTCCTGAAGCTTTCTTT.

V usage is TRBV24-1 and J usage is TRBJ2-5, with D maybe TRBD2 (7 bases). This CDR3 is 13 amino acids long. Germline values: CDR1 KGHDR, CDR2 SFDVKD. Trimming left V 7 bases short and J 4 bases short, with 12 bases between. DNA of the CDR3: TGTGCCACCAGAGGGGGGGTAGGAGAGACCCAGTACTTC. Encoded protein: CATRGGVGETQYF.